A single sample gave rise to the 3 T cell receptor beta chains below, sequenced in a study of shared clonotypes between healthy human individuals. The method was immunoSEQ multiplex PCR; TCRdb's version includes in-frame clones alone and lacks a portion of them. The sample lists almost 750,000 clones, 72% occurring once. The sample taken for sequencing was memory CD4+ T cells sorted from blood. Subset here: CD45RA-negative fraction. The source of these receptors is a woman between 25 and 40 years old in good health.

The chain combines TRBV11-3 with TRBJ2-1, with 7 bases matching TRBD1. There are 15 residues in the CDR3. Losses at the gene ends were 0 bases for V and 4 bases for J; bases not matched to a gene: 3. Germline CDR1 SGHNT, CDR2 YENEEA. The CDR3 protein is CASSLDGTAYNEQFF. CDR3 bases: TGTGCCAGCAGCTTAGATGGGACAGCATACAATGAGCAGTTCTTC.

The chain has TRBV4-1 and TRBJ1-5; 8 nucleotides match TRBD1. Per germline, CDR1 MGHRA and CDR2 YSYEKL. The CDR3 sequence is 15 residues long. V trimming: 4 bases; J trimming: 2 bases; junction bases outside the gene matches: 4. CDR3: CASSPTGEGNQPQHF. CDR3 in DNA: TGCGCCAGCAGCCCGACAGGGGAGGGCAATCAGCCCCAGCATTTT.

Comments on this clone: In the same sample, other DNA sequences code for this CDR3. The rearrangement uses TRBV6-1 and TRBJ2-1, with TRBD2 identical over 12 bases. The CDR3 contains 16 residues. The V segment lost 3 bases and the J segment 1 base; nucleotides outside the gene matches: 1. CDR1 is MNHNS and CDR2 is SASEGT in the germline V gene. The DNA of the CDR3 is TGTGCCAGCAGTGAGACTAGCGGGAGTTCCTACAATGAGCAGTTCTTC. Protein: CASSETSGSSYNEQFF.